Sequencing of this T cell receptor (beta chain) was carried out in a study of blood T cells in healthy people across ages. Study results and limitations: Fewer expanded clones and more diversity marked long-lived versus aged donors.

A second PCR, run for about 7 to 11 cycles, used a sample-barcoded 5' primer plus a J-beta primer mix. One entry per CDR3 protein results from TCRdb running MiXCR on the 5' RACE reads. The sample carries fewer than 800,000 distinct CDR3 sequences, less than 40% recorded once. Ranging in age from about 6 to 95, the donors were healthy Caucasian individuals from Russia. Isolated PBMCs totaled at least 6.5 million in each sample. The ends were cut back, 5 bases at V and 5 bases at J, with 9 bases in the middle. Germline V gives CDR1 MNHEY, CDR2 SVGEGT. CDR3 length equals 13 residues. Remarks on this clonotype: Antigen: not known.

The genes are TRBV6-2 or TRBV6-3 and TRBJ2-2; D is possibly TRBD1 (5 bases). Sequencing was carried out using blood. This receptor was identified in a woman older than 75 in good health. The CDR3 sequence is CASSQTETGELFF. Written as DNA, the CDR3 is TGTGCCAGCAGTCAGACAGAGACCGGGGAGCTGTTTTTT.